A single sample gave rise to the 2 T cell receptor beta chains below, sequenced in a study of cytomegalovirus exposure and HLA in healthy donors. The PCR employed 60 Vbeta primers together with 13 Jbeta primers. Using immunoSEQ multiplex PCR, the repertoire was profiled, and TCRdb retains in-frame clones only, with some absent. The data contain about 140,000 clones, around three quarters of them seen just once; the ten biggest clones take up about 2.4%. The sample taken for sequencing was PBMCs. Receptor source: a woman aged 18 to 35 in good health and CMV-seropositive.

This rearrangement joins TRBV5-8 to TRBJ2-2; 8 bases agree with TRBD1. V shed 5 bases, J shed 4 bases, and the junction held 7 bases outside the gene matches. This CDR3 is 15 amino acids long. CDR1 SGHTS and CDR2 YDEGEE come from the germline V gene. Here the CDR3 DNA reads TGTGCCAGCAGGTCCCGGGACAGGTCCACCGGGGAGCTGTTTTTT. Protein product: CASRSRDRSTGELFF.

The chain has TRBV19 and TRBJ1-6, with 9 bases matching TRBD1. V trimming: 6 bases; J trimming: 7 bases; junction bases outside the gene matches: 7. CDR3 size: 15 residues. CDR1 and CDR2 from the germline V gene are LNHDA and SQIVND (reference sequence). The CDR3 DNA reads TGTGCCAGTAGCGACAAGGGACAGGGAAATTCACCCCTCCACTTT. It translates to CASSDKGQGNSPLHF.